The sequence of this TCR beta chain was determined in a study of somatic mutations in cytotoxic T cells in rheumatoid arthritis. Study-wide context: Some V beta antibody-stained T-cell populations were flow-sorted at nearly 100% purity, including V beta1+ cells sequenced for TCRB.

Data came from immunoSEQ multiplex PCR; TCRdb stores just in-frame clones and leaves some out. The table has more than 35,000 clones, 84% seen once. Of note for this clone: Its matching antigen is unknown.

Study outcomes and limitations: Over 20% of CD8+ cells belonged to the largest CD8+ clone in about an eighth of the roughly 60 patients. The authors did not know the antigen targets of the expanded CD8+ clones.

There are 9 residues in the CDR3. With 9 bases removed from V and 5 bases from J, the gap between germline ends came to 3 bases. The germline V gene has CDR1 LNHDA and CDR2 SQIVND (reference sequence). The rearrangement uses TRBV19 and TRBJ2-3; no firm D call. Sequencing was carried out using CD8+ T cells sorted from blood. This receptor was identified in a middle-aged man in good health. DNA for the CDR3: TGTGCCAGCTTAGATACGCAGTATTTT. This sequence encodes CASLDTQYF.